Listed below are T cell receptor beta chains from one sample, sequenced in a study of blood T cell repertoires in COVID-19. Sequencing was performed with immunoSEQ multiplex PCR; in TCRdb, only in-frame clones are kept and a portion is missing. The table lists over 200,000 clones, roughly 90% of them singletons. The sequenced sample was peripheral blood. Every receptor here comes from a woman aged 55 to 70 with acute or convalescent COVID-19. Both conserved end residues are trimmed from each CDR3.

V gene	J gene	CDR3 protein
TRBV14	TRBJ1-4	ASSQALQPTNEKLF
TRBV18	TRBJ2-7	ASSPPRSSYEQY
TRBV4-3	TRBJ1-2	ASSQAATGPYGYT
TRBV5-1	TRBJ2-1	ASSFIAGPSYNEQF
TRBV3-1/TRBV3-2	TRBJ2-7	ASSQDWTVEWEQY
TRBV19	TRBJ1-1	ASSIGQGIPLNTEAF
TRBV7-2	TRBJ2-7	ASSTPDRGYEQY
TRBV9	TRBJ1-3	ASSVALGASGNTIY
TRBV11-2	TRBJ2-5	ASSLGTSGRKETQY
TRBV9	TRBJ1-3	ASSVAQGAGGNTIY
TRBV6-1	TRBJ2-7	ASSEQGYEQY
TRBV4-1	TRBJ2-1	ASSPDTGLNEQF
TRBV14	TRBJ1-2	ASSQGPRQGDYGYT
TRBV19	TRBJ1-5	ASSIQDEGHQPQH
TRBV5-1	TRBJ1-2	ASSLASSGNYGYT
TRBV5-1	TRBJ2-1	ATGQGVNEQF
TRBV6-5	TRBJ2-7	ASSYSSGPGEQY
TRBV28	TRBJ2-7	ASSFGGRAYEQY
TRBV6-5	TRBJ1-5	ATRWTDDSNQPQH
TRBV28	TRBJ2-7	ASSGATGDPYEQY
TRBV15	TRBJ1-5	ATSRGGQQNQPQH
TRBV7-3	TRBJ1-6	ASSLPGGLLH
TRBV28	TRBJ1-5	ASRHRGQVNQPQH
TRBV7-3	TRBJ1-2	ASSQGGPNYGYT
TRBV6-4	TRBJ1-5	ASSAGQGVQPQH
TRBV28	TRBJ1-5	ASSVDRSVRNQPQH
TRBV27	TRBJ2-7	ASSLPNSYEQY
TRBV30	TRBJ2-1	AWSVQRTGEQF
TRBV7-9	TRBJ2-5	ATGRGGHETQY